This T cell receptor (beta chain) was captured by sequencing in a study of blood T cell repertoires in COVID-19. This table comes from immunoSEQ multiplex PCR, and its TCRdb copy is limited to in-frame clones, with some not included. This table holds about 120,000 clones, roughly 85% found once. CDR3 length equals 13 residues. V lost 4 bases and J lost 5, with 11 bases in between. CDR1 is SGHTA, CDR2 FQGTGA, per germline. The TCR originated in a woman of 80 years or more with acute or convalescent COVID-19. The chain combines TRBV7-3 with TRBJ1-1; D not certain. Sample: peripheral blood. CDR3: CASSSLTETEAFF. The CDR3, as DNA: TGTGCCAGCAGCTCATTGACGGAGACTGAAGCTTTCTTT. Full variable domain (rest looked up from reference TRBV7-3 and TRBJ1-1): GAGVSQTPSNKVTEKGKYVELRCDPISGHTALYWYRQSLGQGPEFLIYFQGTGAADDSGLPNDRFFAVRPEGSVSTLKIQRTERGDSAVYLCASSSLTETEAFFGQGTRLTVV.